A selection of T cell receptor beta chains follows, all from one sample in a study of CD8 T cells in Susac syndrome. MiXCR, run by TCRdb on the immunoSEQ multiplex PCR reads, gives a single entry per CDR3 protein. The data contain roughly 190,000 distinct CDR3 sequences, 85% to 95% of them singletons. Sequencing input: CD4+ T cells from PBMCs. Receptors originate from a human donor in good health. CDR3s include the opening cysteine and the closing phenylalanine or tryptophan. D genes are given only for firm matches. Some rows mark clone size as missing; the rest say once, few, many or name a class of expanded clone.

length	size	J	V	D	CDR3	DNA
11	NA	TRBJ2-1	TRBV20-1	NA	CSASFVDEQFF	TGCAGTGCTAGTTTTGTGGATGAGCAGTTCTTC
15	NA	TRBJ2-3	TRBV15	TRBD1	CATSVTGTGRDTQYF	TGTGCCACCAGCGTTACCGGGACAGGGAGAGATACGCAGTATTTT
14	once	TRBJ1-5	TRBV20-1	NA	CSARGRTSNQPQHF	TGCAGTGCTAGGGGTAGGACGAGCAATCAGCCCCAGCATTTT
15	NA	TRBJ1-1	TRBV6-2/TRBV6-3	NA	CASSLPGWANTEAFF	TGTGCCAGCAGTTTGCCGGGGTGGGCCAACACTGAAGCTTTCTTT
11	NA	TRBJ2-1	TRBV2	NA	CASSVRLMPFF	TGTGCCAGCAGTGTTCGTCTAATGCCGTTCTTC
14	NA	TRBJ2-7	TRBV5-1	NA	CASSRSRDSYEQYF	TGCGCCAGCAGTCGTTCTCGGGACTCCTACGAGCAGTACTTC
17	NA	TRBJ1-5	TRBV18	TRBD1	CASSPPPTGKGNQPQHF	TGTGCCAGCTCACCACCGCCGACAGGGAAGGGCAATCAGCCCCAGCATTTT
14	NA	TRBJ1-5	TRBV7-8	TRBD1	CASSLDRVSQPQHF	TGTGCCAGCAGCCTTGACAGGGTCAGCCAGCCCCAGCATTTT
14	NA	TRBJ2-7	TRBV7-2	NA	CASSLAYGPYEQYF	TGTGCCAGCAGCTTAGCGTACGGCCCCTACGAGCAGTACTTC
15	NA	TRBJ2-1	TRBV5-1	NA	CASSPRIGSYNEQFF	TGCGCCAGCAGCCCGAGGATAGGATCATACAATGAGCAGTTCTTC